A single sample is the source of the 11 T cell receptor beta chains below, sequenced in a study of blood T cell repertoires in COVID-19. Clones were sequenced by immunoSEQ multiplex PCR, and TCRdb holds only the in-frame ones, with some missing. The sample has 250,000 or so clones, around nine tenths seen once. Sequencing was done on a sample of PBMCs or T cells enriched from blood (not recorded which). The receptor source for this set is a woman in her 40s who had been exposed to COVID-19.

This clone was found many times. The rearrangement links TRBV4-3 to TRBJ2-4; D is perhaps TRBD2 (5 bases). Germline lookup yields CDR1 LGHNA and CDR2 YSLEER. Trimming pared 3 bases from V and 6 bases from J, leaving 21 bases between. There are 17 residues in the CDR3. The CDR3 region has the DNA TGCGCCAGCAGCCATGAGTACTCCGGGATATTGGGAAACATTCAGTACTTC. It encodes CASSHEYSGILGNIQYF.

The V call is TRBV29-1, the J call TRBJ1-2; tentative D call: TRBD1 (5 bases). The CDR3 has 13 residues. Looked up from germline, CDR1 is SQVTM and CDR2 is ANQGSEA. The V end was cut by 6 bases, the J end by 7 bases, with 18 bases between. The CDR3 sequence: CSVTGRVGVGYTF. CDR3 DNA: TGCAGCGTGACGGGCAGGGTGGGCGTTGGCTACACCTTC.

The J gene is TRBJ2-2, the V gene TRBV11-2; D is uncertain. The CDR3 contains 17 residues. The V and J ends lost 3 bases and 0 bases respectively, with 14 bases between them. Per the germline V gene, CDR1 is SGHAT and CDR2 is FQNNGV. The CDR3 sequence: CASSLGSSIPNTGELFF. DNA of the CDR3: TGTGCCAGCAGCTTGGGTAGCAGCATTCCGAACACCGGGGAGCTGTTTTTT.

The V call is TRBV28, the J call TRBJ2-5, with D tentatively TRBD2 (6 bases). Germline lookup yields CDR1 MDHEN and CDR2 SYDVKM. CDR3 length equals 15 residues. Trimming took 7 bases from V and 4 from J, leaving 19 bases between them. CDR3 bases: TGTGCCAGCACCTTCCTACTCGGGGGAGGAGAGACCCAGTACTTC. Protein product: CASTFLLGGGETQYF. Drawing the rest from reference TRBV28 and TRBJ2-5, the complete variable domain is DVKVTQSSRYLVKRTGEKVFLECVQDMDHENMFWYRQDPGLGLRLIYFSYDVKMKEKGDIPEGYSVSREKKERFSLILESASTNQTSMYLCASTFLLGGGETQYFGPGTRLLVL.

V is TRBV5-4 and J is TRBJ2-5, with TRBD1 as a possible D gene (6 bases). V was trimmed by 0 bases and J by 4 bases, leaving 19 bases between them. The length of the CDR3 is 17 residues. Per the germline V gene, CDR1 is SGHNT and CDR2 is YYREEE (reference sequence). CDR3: CASSLGGRIGGPETQYF. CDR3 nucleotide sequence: TGTGCCAGCAGCTTGGGGGGTCGCATAGGGGGTCCAGAGACCCAGTACTTC.

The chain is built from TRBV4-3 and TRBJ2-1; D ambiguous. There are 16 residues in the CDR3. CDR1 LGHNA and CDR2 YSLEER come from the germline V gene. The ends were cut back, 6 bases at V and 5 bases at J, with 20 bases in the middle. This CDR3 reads CASSPIPGLINNEQFF. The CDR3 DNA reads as TGCGCCAGCAGTCCCATCCCAGGCCTAATAAACAATGAGCAGTTCTTC.

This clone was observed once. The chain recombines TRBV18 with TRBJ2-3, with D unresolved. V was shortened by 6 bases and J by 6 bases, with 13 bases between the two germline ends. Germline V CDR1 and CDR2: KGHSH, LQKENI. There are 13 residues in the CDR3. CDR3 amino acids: CASSPEHPDTQYF. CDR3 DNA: TGTGCCAGCTCTCCGGAGCACCCCGATACGCAGTATTTT. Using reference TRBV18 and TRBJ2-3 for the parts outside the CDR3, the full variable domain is NAGVMQNPRHLVRRRGQEARLRCSPMKGHSHVYWYRQLPEEGLKFMVYLQKENIIDESGMPKERFSAEFPKEGPSILRIQQVVRGDSAAYFCASSPEHPDTQYFGPGTRLTVL.

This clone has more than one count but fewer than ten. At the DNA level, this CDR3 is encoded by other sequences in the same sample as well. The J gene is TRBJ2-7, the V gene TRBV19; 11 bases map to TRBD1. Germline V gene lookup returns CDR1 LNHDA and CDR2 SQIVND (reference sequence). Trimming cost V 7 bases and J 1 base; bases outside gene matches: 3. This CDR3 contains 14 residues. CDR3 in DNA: TGTGCCAGTACCAGGGACAGGGGGTCCTACGAGCAGTACTTC. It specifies CASTRDRGSYEQYF.

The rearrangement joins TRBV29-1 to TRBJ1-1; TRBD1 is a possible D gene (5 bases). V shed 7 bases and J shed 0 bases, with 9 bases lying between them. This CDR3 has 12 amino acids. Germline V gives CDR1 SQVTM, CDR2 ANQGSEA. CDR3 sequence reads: CSATGMNTEAFF. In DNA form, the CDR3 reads TGCAGCGCCACAGGAATGAACACTGAAGCTTTCTTT.

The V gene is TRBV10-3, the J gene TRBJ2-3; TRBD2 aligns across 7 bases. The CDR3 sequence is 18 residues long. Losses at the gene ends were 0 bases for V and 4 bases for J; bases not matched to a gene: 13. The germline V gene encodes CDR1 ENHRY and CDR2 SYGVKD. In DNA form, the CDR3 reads TGTGCCATCAGTGAGTCCCAGGCGCGGGAGTCCCACGCAGATACGCAGTATTTT. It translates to CAISESQARESHADTQYF.

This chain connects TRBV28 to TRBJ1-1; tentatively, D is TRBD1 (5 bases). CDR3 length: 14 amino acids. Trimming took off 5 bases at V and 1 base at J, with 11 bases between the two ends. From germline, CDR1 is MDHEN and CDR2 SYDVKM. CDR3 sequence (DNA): TGTGCCAGCAGTCCCGGGGGGGAGAACACTGAAGCTTTCTTT. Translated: CASSPGGENTEAFF.